The 16 T cell receptor beta chains below all came from one sample that was sequenced in a study of T cells in Graves' hyperthyroidism and ophthalmopathy. RNA transcripts were the template for amplifying TCR beta CDR3 regions. An initial round of RT-PCR targeting the TCR CDR3 relied on the HTBI primer set. TCRdb analysed the multiplex PCR reads with MiXCR anew, one entry per CDR3 protein. The sample holds 600,000 or so distinct CDR3 sequences; about 14% are singletons and the top ten take approximately 12%. The specimen was blood. The receptor source for this set is a woman aged 50 to 60 with Graves' ophthalmopathy.

This clonotype occurred many times. The chain combines TRBV20-1 with TRBJ1-2, with D hard to call. V was cut by 0 bases and J by 5 bases, with 13 bases left in between. This CDR3 has 14 residues. CDR1 and CDR2 from the germline V gene are DFQATT and SNEGSKA (reference sequence). The CDR3 loop is CSAREGTRVYGYTF. In nucleotides, the CDR3 is TGCAGTGCTAGAGAGGGCACCCGAGTGTATGGCTACACCTTC.

This clonotype was seen a handful of times. The chain links TRBV19 to TRBJ2-1; perhaps TRBD1 as D (6 bases). The CDR3 runs 14 residues. Germline lookup yields CDR1 LNHDA and CDR2 SQIVND (reference sequence). V was pared by 3 bases and J by 4 bases, with 10 bases between. CDR3 in DNA: TGTGCCAGTAGTATCGGACAGAAATACAATGAGCAGTTCTTC. Its translation: CASSIGQKYNEQFF.

In the case of this clonotype: Being one base from a much bigger clone, this may be a read error. The conserved phenylalanine or tryptophan normally closing the CDR3 is absent here, so this likely arose from a read error. The chain combines TRBV18 with TRBJ1-1, with a tentative D call TRBD1 (5 bases). The CDR3 runs to 16 residues. With 0 bases removed from V and 3 bases from J, the gap between germline ends came to 14 bases. The germline V gene encodes CDR1 KGHSH and CDR2 LQKENI. CDR3 nucleotides: TGTGCCAGCTCACCACCGGGGGACGGGGCGCACACTGAAGCTTTCCTT. Amino acid sequence: CASSPPGDGAHTEAFL.

This clonotype was observed at least ten times. The chain uses TRBV7-2 and TRBJ1-1, with TRBD1 matching 10 bases. V shed 5 bases, J shed 11 bases, and the junction held 14 bases outside the gene matches. The CDR3 consists of 15 residues. In germline, CDR1 is SGHTA, CDR2 FQGNSA. CDR3 protein: CASSPGGQGTQGAFF. CDR3 nucleotides: TGTGCCAGCAGCCCAGGGGGACAGGGGACCCAAGGGGCTTTCTTT. Filled out from reference TRBV7-2 and TRBJ1-1, the complete variable domain reads GAGVSQSPSNKVTEKGKDVELRCDPISGHTALYWYRQSLGQGLEFLIYFQGNSAPDKSGLPSDRFSAERTGGSVSTLTIQRTQQEDSAVYLCASSPGGQGTQGAFFGQGTRLTVV.

This clonotype was found a few times. J is TRBJ2-2 and V is TRBV4-1; the match to TRBD1 covers 8 bases. Germline V gene lookup returns CDR1 MGHRA and CDR2 YSYEKL. This CDR3 spans 18 amino acids. Trimming at V came to 4 bases and at J to 6 bases, leaving 16 bases not matched to a gene. The CDR3 DNA is TGCGCCAGCAGCCCCCTGGGCAGGGGGCGCATAGAGCCCGGGGAGCTGTTTTTT. Translated, it gives CASSPLGRGRIEPGELFF.

This clonotype has only a few counts. The chain carries TRBV20-1 and TRBJ2-1; 8 nucleotides match TRBD2. Per germline, CDR1 DFQATT and CDR2 SNEGSKA (reference sequence). J gave up 5 bases and V 3 bases, and 6 bases lay outside the gene matches. The CDR3 sequence is 14 residues long. For the CDR3, the DNA is TGCAGTGCTAGTATTACTAGCGGCGACAATGAGCAGTTCTTC. Amino acids: CSASITSGDNEQFF.

At least ten counts were recorded for this clonotype. The chain has TRBV24-1 and TRBJ2-6; 7 bases match TRBD1. Germline V gives CDR1 KGHDR, CDR2 SFDVKD. The ends lost 4 bases at V and 1 base at J; junction bases unmatched: 3. The CDR3 is 16 residues long. The CDR3 region has the DNA TGTGCCACCAGTGACCGACAGGGATCTGGGGCCAACGTCCTGACTTTC. Translation: CATSDRQGSGANVLTF.

This clonotype was seen a handful of times. The chain couples TRBV4-1 to TRBJ1-5; a weak D match, TRBD1 (6 bases). The V gene lost 0 bases and the J gene lost 5 bases, with 17 bases spanning the gap. The CDR3 contains 17 residues. CDR1 and CDR2 (germline): MGHRA, YSYEKL. In DNA, the CDR3 is TGCGCCAGCAGCCAAGAGGGAGGACAGTCGGCCTATCAGCCCCAGCATTTT. Translated, it gives CASSQEGGQSAYQPQHF.

The chain joins TRBV28 to TRBJ2-7; 7 bases fit TRBD2. Losses at the gene ends were 6 bases for V and 2 bases for J; bases not matched to a gene: 4. Germline CDR1 reads MDHEN; CDR2 reads SYDVKM. This CDR3 contains 13 residues. The CDR3 is CASRLAFPYEQYF. Written as DNA, the CDR3 is TGTGCCAGCAGACTAGCGTTTCCCTACGAGCAGTACTTC.

This clonotype appeared many times. The rearrangement uses TRBV7-9 and TRBJ1-1, with TRBD1 matching 8 bases. There are 15 residues in the CDR3. Germline assignment: CDR1 SEHNR and CDR2 FQNEAQ (reference sequence). V lost 0 bases, J lost 1 base, and 1 base stayed unmatched. CDR3 nucleotide sequence: TGTGCCAGCAGCTTAGCTGGGACAGGGAACACTGAAGCTTTCTTT. It codes for CASSLAGTGNTEAFF.

Ten or more counts support this clonotype. The chain is built from TRBV11-2 and TRBJ2-1; TRBD1 matches at 9 bases. This CDR3 is 15 amino acids long. Germline loops: CDR1 SGHAT, CDR2 FQNNGV. V was pared by 5 bases and J by 7 bases, with 9 bases of the junction left unmatched. The CDR3 DNA sequence: TGTGCCAGCAGCACCGGGACAGGGTTGGGGAATGAGCAGTTCTTC. This sequence encodes CASSTGTGLGNEQFF.

The chain has TRBV19 and TRBJ1-1, with 7 bases fitting TRBD1. Trimming at V came to 0 bases and at J to 2 bases, leaving 6 bases not matched to a gene. CDR1 LNHDA and CDR2 SQIVND come from the germline V gene (reference sequence). This CDR3 spans 16 amino acids. CDR3 coding DNA: TGTGCCAGTAGTATAGATGCCCGACAGGGAAACACTGAAGCTTTCTTT. This gives the protein CASSIDARQGNTEAFF.

This clonotype occurred a few times. This sequence joins TRBV30 and TRBJ2-1; D remains ambiguous. Trimming shortened V by 2 bases and J by 10 bases, and 15 bases separated the two germline ends. Germline CDR1 is GTSNPN and CDR2 is SVGIG (reference sequence). CDR3 size: 13 residues. The CDR3 here is CAWSYWALKEQFF. The CDR3 bases are TGTGCCTGGAGTTACTGGGCCTTGAAGGAGCAGTTCTTC.

The chain joins TRBV6-1 to TRBJ2-1, with D perhaps TRBD2 (6 bases). Trimming cost V 4 bases and J 0 bases, with 19 bases left between them. Germline CDR1 and CDR2: MNHNS and SASEGT. The CDR3 covers 18 residues. In nucleotides, the CDR3 is TGTGCCAGCAGTGCTTTGGGAGGTGGGGGAGTCTCCTACAATGAGCAGTTCTTC. Amino acid sequence: CASSALGGGGVSYNEQFF.

There are a few counts of this clonotype. The rearrangement joins TRBV15 to TRBJ2-2; D is uncertain. The ends were cut back, 5 bases at V and 4 bases at J, with 11 bases in the middle. This CDR3 has 14 amino acids. Germline loops: CDR1 LNHNV, CDR2 YYDKDF (reference sequence). CDR3 sequence: CATSRRLTTGELFF. In nucleotides, the CDR3 is TGTGCCACCAGCCGGCGACTTACCACCGGGGAGCTGTTTTTT.

This clonotype was counted at least ten times. The chain uses TRBV3-1 and TRBJ2-3; 10 nucleotides line up with TRBD2. CDR3 size: 18 residues. Germline-derived CDR1 and CDR2 are LGHDT and YNNKEL (reference sequence). With 1 base clipped from V and 0 bases from J, the junction kept 7 bases outside the gene matches. The CDR3 region has the DNA TGTGCCAGCAGCCAAGGTTCCCTAGCGGGAGCCAGCACAGATACGCAGTATTTT. Its protein product is CASSQGSLAGASTDTQYF.